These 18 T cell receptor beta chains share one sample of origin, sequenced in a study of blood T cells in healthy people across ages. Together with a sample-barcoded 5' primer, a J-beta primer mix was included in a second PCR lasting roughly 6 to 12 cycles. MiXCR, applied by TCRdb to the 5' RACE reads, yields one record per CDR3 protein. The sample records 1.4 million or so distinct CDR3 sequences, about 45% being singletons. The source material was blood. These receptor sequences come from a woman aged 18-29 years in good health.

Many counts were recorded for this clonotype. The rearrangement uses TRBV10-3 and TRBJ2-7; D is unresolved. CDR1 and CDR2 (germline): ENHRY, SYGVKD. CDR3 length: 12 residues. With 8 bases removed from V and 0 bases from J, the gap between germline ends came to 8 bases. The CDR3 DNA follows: TGTGCCATCGGGTGCTGCTCCTACGAGCAGTACTTC. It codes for CAIGCCSYEQYF.

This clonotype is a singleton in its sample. The CDR3 DNA reads as TGTGCCAGCAGTCCTCGACTAGCGGGAGAATTGTTGGCCGAGCAGTACTTC. Protein product: CASSPRLAGELLAEQYF. The chain combines TRBV6-2 or TRBV6-3 with TRBJ2-4; 12 bases match TRBD2. The J call may be in error: the DNA end matches TRBJ2-7 better. This CDR3 comprises 17 residues. Germline V CDR1 and CDR2: MNHEY, SVGEGT.

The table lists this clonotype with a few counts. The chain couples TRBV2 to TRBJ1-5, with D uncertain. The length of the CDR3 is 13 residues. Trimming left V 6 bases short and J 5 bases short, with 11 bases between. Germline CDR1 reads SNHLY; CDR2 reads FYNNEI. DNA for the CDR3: TGTGCCAGCAGGCCCAGGAGGGATCAGCCCCAGCATTTT. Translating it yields CASRPRRDQPQHF. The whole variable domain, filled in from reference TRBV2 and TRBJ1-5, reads EPEVTQTPSHQVTQMGQEVILRCVPISNHLYFYWYRQILGQKVEFLVSFYNNEISEKSEIFDDQFSVERPDGSNFTLKIRSTKLEDSAMYFCASRPRRDQPQHFGDGTRLSIL.

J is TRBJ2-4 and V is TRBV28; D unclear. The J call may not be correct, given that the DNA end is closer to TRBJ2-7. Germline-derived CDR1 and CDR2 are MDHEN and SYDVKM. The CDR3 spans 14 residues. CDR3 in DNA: TGTGCCAGCAGTGGGCACACACTGGACTACGAGCAGTACTTC. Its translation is CASSGHTLDYEQYF.

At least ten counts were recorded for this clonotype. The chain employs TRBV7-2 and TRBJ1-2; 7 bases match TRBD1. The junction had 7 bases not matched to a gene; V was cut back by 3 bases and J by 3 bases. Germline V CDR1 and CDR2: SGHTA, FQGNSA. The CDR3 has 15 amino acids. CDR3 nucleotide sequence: TGTGCCAGCAGCTTGGACAGGAGCAGTGACTATGGCTACACCTTC. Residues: CASSLDRSSDYGYTF.

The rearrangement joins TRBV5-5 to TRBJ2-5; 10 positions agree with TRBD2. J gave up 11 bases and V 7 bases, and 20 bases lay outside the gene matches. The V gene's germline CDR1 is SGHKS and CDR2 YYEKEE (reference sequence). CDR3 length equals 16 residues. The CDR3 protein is CASHTSSGGTYNEQYF. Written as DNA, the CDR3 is TGTGCCAGCCACACTTCTAGCGGGGGAACTTACAATGAGCAGTACTTC.

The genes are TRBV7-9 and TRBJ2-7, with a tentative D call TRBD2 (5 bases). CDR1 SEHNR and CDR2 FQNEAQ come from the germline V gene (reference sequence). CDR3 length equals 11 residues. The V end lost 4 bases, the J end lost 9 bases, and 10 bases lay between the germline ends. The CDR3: CASSYGIGQYF. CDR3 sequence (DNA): TGTGCCAGCAGCTACGGGATCGGGCAGTACTTC.

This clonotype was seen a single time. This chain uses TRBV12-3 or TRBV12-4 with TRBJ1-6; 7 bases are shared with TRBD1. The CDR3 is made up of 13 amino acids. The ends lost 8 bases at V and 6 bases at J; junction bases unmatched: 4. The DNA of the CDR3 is TGTGCCAGCGGGGACAGAATTAATTCACCCCTCCACTTT. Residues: CASGDRINSPLHF.

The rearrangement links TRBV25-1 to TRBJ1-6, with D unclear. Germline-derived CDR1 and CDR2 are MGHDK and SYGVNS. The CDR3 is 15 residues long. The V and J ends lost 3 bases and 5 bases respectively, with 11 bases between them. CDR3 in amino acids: CASSDIGHNNSPLHF. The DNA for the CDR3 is TGTGCCAGCAGTGACATCGGCCACAATAATTCACCCCTCCACTTT. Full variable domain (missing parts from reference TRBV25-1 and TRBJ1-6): EADIYQTPRYLVIGTGKKITLECSQTMGHDKMYWYQQDPGMELHLIHYSYGVNSTEKGDLSSESTVSRIRTEHFPLTLESARPSHTSQYLCASSDIGHNNSPLHFGNGTRLTVT.

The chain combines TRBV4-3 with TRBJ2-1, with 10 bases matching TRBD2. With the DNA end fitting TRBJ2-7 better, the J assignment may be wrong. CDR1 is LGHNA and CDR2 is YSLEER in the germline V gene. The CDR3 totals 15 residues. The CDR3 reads CASSLSGRSYNEQYF. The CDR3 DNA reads TGCGCCAGCAGCCTTAGCGGGAGGTCCTACAATGAGCAGTACTTC.

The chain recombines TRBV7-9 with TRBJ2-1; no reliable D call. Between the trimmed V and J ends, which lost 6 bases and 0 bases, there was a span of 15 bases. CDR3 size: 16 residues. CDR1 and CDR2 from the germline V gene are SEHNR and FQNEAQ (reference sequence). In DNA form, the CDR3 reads TGTGCCAGCAGTAAGGGAAGGGTCAGCTCCTACAATGAGCAGTTCTTC. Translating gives CASSKGRVSSYNEQFF.

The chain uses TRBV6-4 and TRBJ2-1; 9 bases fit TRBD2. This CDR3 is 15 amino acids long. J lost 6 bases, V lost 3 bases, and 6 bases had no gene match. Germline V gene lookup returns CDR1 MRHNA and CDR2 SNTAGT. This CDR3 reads CASSESSSGVNEQFF. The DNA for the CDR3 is TGTGCCAGCAGTGAGTCGTCTAGCGGGGTCAATGAGCAGTTCTTC.

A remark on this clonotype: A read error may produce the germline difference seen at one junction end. This CDR3 is CGVEEDYSYEQYF. In nucleotides, the CDR3 is TGCGGCGTTGAAGAGGACTACTCCTACGAGCAGTACTTC. The chain couples TRBV29-1 to TRBJ2-7; D perhaps matches TRBD2 (6 bases). CDR3 size: 13 residues. The V gene's germline CDR1 is SQVTM and CDR2 ANQGSEA.

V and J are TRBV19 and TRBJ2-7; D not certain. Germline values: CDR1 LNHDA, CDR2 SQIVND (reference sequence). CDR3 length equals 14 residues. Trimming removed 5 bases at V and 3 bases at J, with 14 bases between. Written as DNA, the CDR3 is TGTGCCAGTAGTGACGGACGTCTAGACTACGAGCAGTACTTC. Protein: CASSDGRLDYEQYF.

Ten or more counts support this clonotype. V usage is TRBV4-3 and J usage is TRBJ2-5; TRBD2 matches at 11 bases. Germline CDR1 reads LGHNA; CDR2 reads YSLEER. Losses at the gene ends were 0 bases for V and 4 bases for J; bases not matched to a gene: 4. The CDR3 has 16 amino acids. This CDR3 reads CASSQELAGVGETQYF. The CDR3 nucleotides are TGCGCCAGCAGCCAAGAACTAGCGGGGGTGGGAGAGACCCAGTACTTC.

The CDR3 sequence is CSASLGLAPNNEQFF. The DNA of the CDR3 is TGCAGTGCTAGCCTCGGGCTAGCGCCGAACAATGAGCAGTTCTTC. V usage is TRBV20-1 and J usage is TRBJ2-1, with D perhaps matching TRBD2 (6 bases). The V end was cut by 3 bases, the J end by 5 bases, with 17 bases between. The CDR3 contains 15 residues. CDR1 is DFQATT, CDR2 SNEGSKA, per germline (reference sequence).

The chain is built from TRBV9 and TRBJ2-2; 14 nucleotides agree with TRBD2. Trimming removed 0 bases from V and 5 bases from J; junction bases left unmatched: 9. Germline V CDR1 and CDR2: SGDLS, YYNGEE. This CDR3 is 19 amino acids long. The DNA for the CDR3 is TGTGCCAGCAGCGTAGTTCCGGGACTAGCGGGAGTTGGAACCGGGGAGCTGTTTTTT. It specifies CASSVVPGLAGVGTGELFF.

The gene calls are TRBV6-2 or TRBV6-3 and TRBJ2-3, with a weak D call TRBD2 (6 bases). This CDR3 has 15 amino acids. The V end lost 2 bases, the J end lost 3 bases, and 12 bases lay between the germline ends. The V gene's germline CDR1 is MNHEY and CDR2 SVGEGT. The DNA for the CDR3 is TGTGCCAGCAGTTACGGGCTAGCGAGTACAGATACGCAGTATTTT. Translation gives CASSYGLASTDTQYF.